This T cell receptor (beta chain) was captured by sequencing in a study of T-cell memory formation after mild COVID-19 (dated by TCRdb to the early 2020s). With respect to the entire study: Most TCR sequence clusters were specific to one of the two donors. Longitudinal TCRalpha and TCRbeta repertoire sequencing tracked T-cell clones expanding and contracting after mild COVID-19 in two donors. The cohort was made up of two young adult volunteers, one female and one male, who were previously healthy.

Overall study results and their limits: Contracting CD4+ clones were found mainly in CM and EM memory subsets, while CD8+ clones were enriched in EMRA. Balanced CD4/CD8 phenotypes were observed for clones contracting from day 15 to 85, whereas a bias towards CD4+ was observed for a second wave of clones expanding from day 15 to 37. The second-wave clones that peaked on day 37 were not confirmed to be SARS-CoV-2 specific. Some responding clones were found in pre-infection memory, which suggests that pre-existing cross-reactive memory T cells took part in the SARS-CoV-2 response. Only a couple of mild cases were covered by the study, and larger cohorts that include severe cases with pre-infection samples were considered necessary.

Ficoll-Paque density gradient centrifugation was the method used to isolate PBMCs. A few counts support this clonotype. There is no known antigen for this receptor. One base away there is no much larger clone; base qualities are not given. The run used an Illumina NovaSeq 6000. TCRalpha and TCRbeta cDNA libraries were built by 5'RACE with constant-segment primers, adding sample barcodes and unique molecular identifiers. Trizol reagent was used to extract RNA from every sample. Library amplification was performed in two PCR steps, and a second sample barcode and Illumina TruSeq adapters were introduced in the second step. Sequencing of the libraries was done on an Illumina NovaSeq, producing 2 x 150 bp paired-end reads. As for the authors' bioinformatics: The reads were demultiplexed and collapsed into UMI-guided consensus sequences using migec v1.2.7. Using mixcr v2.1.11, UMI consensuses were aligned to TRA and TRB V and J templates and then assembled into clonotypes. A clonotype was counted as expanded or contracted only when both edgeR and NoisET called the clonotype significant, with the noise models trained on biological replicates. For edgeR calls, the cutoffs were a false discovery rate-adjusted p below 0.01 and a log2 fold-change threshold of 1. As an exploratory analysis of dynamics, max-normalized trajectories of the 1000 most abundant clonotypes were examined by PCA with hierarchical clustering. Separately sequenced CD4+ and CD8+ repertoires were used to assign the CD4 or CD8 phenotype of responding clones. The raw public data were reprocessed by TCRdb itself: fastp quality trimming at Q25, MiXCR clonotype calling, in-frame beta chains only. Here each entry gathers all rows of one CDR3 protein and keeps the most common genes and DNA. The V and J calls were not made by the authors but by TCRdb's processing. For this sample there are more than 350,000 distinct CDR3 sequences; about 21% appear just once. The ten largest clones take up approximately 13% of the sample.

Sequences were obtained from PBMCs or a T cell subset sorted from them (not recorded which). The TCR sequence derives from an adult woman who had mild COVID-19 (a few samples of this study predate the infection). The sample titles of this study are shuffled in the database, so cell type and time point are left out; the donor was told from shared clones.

The DNA sequence is TGTGCCAGCAGGCGGGACAGGGTCCAGAGCTACACCTTC. Its protein product is CASRRDRVQSYTF. The sequence links TRBV27 to TRBJ1-2; a stretch of 9 junction bases matches TRBD1. V lost 6 bases and J lost 9 bases, and the count of bases not matched to a germline gene is 8. The germline V gene (reference sequence) provides CDR1 MNHEY and CDR2 SMNVEV. From cysteine to phenylalanine, the CDR3 is 13 amino acids long. Kept here is only the CDR3 DNA, which spans 39 bases and is read in frame from base 1.